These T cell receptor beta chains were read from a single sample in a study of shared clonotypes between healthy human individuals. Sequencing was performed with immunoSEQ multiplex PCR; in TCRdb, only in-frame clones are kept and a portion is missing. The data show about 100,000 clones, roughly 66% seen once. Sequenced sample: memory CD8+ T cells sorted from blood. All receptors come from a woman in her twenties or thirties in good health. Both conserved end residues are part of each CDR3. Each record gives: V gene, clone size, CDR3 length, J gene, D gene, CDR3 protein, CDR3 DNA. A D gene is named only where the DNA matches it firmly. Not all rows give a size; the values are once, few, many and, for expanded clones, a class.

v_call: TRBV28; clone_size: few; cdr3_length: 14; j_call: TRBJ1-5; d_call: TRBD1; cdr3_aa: CASRPGQGTQPQHF; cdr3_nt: TGTGCCAGCAGACCGGGACAGGGGACTCAGCCCCAGCATTTT
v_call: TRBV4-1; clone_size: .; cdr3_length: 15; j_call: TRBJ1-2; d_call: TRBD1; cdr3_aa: CASSQRQGGNYGYTF; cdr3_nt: TGCGCCAGCAGCCAACGACAGGGGGGCAACTATGGCTACACCTTC
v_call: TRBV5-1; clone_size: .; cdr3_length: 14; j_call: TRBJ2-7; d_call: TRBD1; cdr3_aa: CASSGGQGNYEQYF; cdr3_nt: TGCGCCAGCAGCGGTGGACAGGGCAACTACGAGCAGTACTTC
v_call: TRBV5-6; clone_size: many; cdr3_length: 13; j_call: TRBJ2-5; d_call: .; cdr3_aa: CASSSTVGETQYF; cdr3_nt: TGTGCCAGCAGCTCGACGGTCGGAGAGACCCAGTACTTC
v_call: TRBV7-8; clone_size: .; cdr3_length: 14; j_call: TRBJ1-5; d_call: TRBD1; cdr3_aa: CATGTDEINQPQHF; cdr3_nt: TGTGCCACAGGGACAGATGAGATAAATCAGCCCCAGCATTTT
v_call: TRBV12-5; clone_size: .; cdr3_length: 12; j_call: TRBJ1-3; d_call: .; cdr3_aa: CASGGDGNTIYF; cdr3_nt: TGTGCTAGTGGGGGAGACGGAAACACCATATATTTT
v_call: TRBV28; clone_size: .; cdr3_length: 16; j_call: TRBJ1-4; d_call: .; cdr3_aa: CASSFWGRTTNEKLFF; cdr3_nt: TGTGCCAGCAGTTTTTGGGGTCGAACAACTAATGAAAAACTGTTTTTT
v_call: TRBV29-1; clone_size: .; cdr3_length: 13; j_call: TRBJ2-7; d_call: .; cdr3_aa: CSALGQLNYEQYF; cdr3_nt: TGCAGCGCCCTCGGACAGCTAAACTACGAGCAGTACTTC
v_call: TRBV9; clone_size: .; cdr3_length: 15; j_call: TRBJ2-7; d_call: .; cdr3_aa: CASSARPSGPYEQYF; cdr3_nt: TGTGCCAGCAGCGCAAGACCCAGCGGTCCCTACGAGCAGTACTTC
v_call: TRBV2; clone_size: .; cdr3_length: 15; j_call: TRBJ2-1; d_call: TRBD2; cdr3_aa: CASRIAGSSYNEQFF; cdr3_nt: TGTGCCAGCAGGATAGCGGGGAGCTCCTACAATGAGCAGTTCTTC
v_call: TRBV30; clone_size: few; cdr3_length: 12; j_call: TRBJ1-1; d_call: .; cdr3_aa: CACGVMNTEAFF; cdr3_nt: TGTGCCTGCGGGGTCATGAACACTGAAGCTTTCTTT
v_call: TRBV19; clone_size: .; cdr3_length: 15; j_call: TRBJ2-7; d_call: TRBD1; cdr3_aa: CASSPRTGSSYEQYF; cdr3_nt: TGTGCCAGTAGCCCCCGGACAGGGTCTTCCTACGAGCAGTACTTC
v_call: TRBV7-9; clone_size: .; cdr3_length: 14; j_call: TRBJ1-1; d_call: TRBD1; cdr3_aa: CASSSGQGQTEAFF; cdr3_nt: TGTGCCAGCAGCTCCGGACAGGGACAAACTGAAGCTTTCTTT
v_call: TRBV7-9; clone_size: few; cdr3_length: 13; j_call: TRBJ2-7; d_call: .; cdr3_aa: CASSFPMEGGQYF; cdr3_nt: TGTGCCAGCAGCTTCCCTATGGAAGGAGGGCAGTACTTC
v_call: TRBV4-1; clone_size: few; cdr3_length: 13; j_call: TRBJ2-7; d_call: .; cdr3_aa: CASSQVGGDEQYF; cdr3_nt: TGCGCCAGCAGCCAAGTAGGGGGGGACGAGCAGTACTTC
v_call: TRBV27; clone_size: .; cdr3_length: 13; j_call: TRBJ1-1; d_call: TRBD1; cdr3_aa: CASSLYRGSEAFF; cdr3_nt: TGTGCCAGCAGTTTATACAGGGGTTCTGAAGCTTTCTTT
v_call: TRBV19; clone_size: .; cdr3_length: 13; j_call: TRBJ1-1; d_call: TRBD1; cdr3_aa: CAGTGCDIPEAFF; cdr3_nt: TGTGCCGGGACAGGGTGCGATATACCTGAAGCTTTCTTT
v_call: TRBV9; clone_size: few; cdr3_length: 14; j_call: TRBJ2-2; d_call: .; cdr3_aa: CASSVGPLAGELFF; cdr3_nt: TGTGCCAGCAGCGTAGGGCCCCTAGCCGGGGAGCTGTTTTTT
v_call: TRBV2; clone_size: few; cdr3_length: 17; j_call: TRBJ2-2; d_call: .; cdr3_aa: CASSEFWSSENTGELFF; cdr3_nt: TGTGCCAGCAGTGAATTTTGGTCTAGCGAAAACACCGGGGAGCTGTTTTTT
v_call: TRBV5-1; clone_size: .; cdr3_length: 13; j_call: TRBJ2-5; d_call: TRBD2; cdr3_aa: CASSSSGVETQYF; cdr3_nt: TGCGCCAGCAGCTCTAGCGGGGTAGAGACCCAGTACTTC
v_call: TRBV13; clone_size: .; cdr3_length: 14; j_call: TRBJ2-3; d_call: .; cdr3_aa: CASSLAGPFPGQYF; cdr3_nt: TGTGCCAGCAGCTTAGCGGGGCCGTTTCCTGGGCAGTATTTT
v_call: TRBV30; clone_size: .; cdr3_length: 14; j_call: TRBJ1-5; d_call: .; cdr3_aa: CAWSAGFSNQPQHF; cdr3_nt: TGTGCCTGGAGTGCCGGCTTCAGCAATCAGCCCCAGCATTTT
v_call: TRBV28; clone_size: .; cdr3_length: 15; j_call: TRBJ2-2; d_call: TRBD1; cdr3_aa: CASSSGTGDTGELFF; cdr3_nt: TGTGCCAGCAGTTCCGGGACAGGGGACACCGGGGAGCTGTTTTTT
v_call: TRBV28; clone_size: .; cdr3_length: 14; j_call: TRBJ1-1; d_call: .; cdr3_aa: CASSNYRVGTEAFF; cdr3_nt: TGTGCCAGCAGTAACTACAGGGTGGGCACTGAAGCTTTCTTT
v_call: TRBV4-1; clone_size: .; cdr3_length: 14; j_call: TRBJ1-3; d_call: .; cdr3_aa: CASSQRGDGNTIYF; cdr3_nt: TGCGCCAGCAGCCAACGAGGGGATGGAAACACCATATATTTT
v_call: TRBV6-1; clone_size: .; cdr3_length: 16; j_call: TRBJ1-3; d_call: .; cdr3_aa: CASSETPIGSGNTIYF; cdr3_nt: TGTGCCAGCAGTGAAACCCCCATCGGCTCTGGAAACACCATATATTTT
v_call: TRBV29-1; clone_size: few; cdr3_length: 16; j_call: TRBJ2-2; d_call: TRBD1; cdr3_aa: CSVQRAQGANTGELFF; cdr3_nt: TGCAGCGTTCAAAGGGCGCAGGGGGCGAACACCGGGGAGCTGTTTTTT
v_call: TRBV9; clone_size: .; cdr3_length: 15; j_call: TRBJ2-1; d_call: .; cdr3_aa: CASSETGREHNEQFF; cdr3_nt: TGTGCCAGCAGCGAGACGGGTCGGGAGCACAATGAGCAGTTCTTC
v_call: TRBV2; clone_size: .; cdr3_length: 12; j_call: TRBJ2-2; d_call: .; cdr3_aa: CASSVPYGELFF; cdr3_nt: TGTGCCAGCAGTGTCCCATACGGGGAGCTGTTTTTT
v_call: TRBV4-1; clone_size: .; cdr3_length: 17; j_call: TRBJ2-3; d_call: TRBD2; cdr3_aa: CASSQSTSVSSTDTQYF; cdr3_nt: TGCGCCAGCAGCCAATCGACTAGCGTCTCTAGCACAGATACGCAGTATTTT
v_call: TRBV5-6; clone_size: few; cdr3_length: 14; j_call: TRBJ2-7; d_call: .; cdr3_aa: CASSLGASRYEQYF; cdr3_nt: TGTGCCAGCAGCTTGGGGGCTAGCAGGTACGAGCAGTACTTC
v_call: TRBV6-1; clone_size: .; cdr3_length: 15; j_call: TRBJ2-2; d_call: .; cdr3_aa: CASSEGLDRTGELFF; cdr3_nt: TGTGCCAGCAGTGAAGGACTAGATCGGACCGGGGAGCTGTTTTTT
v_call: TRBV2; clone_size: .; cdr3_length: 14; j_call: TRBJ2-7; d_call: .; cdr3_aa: CASSVGASPGEQYF; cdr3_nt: TGTGCCAGCAGTGTCGGAGCTAGTCCTGGCGAGCAGTACTTC
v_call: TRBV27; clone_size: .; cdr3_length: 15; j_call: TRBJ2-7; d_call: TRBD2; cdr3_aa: CASSFKASGTREQYF; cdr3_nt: TGTGCCAGCAGTTTTAAGGCTAGCGGGACTCGCGAGCAGTACTTC
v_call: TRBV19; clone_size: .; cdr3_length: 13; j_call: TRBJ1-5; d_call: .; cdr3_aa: CASSIAGNQPQHF; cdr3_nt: TGTGCCAGTAGTATCGCAGGTAATCAGCCCCAGCATTTT
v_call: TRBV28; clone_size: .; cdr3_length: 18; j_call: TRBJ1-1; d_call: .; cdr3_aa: CASSFSRRGPNVNTEAFF; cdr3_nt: TGTGCCAGCAGTTTTTCGAGGAGGGGTCCTAACGTGAACACTGAAGCTTTCTTT
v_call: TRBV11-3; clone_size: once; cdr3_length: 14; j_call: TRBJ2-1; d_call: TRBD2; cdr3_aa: CASSPGLAHGEQFF; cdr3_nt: TGTGCCAGCAGCCCGGGACTAGCTCACGGTGAGCAGTTCTTC
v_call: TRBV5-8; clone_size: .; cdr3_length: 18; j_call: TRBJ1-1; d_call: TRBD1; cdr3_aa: CASSYYAGTGGFWTEAFF; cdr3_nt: TGTGCCAGCAGCTACTATGCCGGGACAGGGGGCTTTTGGACTGAAGCTTTCTTT
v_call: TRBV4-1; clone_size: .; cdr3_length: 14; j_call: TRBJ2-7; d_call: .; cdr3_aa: CASSQDSETYEQYF; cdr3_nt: TGCGCCAGCAGCCAAGATAGTGAAACCTACGAGCAGTACTTC
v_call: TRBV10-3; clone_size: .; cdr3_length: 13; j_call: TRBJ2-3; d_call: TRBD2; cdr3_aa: CAASSGSTDTQYF; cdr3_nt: TGTGCCGCCTCTAGCGGGAGCACAGATACGCAGTATTTT
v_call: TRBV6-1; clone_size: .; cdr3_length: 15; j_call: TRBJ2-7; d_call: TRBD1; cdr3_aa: CASSERAGGSYEQYF; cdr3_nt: TGTGCCAGCAGTGAAAGGGCAGGGGGCTCCTACGAGCAGTACTTC
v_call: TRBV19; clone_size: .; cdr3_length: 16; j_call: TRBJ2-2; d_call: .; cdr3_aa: CASSIPREMVTGELFF; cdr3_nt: TGTGCCAGTAGTATCCCCCGGGAGATGGTCACCGGGGAGCTGTTTTTT
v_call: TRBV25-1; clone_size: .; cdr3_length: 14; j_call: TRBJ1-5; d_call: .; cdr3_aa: CASSTGSGNQPQHF; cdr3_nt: TGTGCCAGCAGTACAGGGTCGGGCAATCAGCCCCAGCATTTT
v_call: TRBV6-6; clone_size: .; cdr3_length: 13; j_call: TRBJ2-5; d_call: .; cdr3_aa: CASSSGTHRTQYF; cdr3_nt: TGTGCCAGCAGTTCTGGGACACACAGGACCCAGTACTTC
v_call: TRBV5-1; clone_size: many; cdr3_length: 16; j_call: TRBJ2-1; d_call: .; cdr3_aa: CASSKFMGGGYNEQFF; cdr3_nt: TGCGCCAGCAGCAAGTTTATGGGAGGGGGATACAATGAGCAGTTCTTC
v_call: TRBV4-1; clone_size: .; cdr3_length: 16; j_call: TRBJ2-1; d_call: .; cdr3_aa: CASSQVVASSYNEQFF; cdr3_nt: TGCGCCAGCAGCCAAGTGGTGGCCAGCTCCTACAATGAGCAGTTCTTC
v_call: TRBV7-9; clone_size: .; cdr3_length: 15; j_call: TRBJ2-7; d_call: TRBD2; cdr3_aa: CASSKRDTPAYEQYF; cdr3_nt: TGTGCCAGCAGCAAGCGGGATACCCCAGCCTACGAGCAGTACTTC
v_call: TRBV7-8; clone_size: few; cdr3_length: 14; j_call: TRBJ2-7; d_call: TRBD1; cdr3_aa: CASSRDRAVGEQYF; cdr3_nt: TGTGCCAGCAGTCGGGACAGGGCGGTCGGCGAGCAGTACTTC
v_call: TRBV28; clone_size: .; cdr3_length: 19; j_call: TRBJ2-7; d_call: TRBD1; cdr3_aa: CASSLWGCWGQGAVCEQYF; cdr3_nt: TGTGCCAGCAGTTTATGGGGCTGCTGGGGACAGGGAGCGGTATGCGAGCAGTACTTC
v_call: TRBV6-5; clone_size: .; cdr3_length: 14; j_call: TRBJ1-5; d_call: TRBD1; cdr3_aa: CASSDRTGLQPQHF; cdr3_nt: TGTGCCAGCAGTGACAGGACAGGGCTTCAGCCCCAGCATTTT